This T cell receptor beta chain was observed in a study of CD8+CD57+ T cells in acquired aplastic anemia. The wider study: Each DNA sample taken from sorted CD4+ and CD8+ cells came to about 3 ug on average.

CDR1 and CDR2 from the germline V gene are SEHNR and FQNEAQ (reference sequence). This CDR3 contains 16 residues. J lost 3 bases, V lost 5 bases, and 12 bases had no gene match. By flow cytometry, patients selected for sequencing had shown an expansion of CD8+CD57+ cells. Genomic DNA, serving as template, underwent TCR beta VDJ and CDR3 profiling. A single record per CDR3 protein comes from TCRdb applying MiXCR to the reads. Among about 180,000 distinct CDR3 sequences, less than 65% were seen once, and the ten largest hold about 42%. This TCR was sampled from a human donor with aplastic anemia. Material for sequencing was sorted CD4+, CD8+, or CD8+CD57+ T cells (not recorded which) from PBMCs. This rearrangement joins TRBV7-9 to TRBJ2-7; TRBD1 agrees at 8 bases. The CDR3 coding sequence is TGTGCCAGCAGCCCACCAGGACAGGGCTTCTTCTACGAGCAGTACTTC. Its translation is CASSPPGQGFFYEQYF.